Shown below are 27 T cell receptor beta chains from a single sample sequenced in a study of CXCR3-negative and CXCR3-positive naive CD8 T cells. UMI-labeled 5' RACE TRB cDNA libraries were prepared from the cells. TCRdb reworked the 5' RACE reads into one entry per CDR3 protein, no DNA. Found here are several thousand distinct CDR3 sequences; the top ten clones hold more than 1.5%. Source material: naive CXCR3- CD8+ T cells from blood. Subset of the sample: CD45RO-CCR7+CD27+CD95- naive CD8+ T cells lacking CXCR3 (TNR3-). The source of these receptors is a human donor in good health. Some clones in this sample may be carry-over from other donors' samples.

The chain combines TRBV7-2 with TRBJ2-3; TCRdb reports TRBD2, a call that lacks DNA to check it against. CDR3 length: 15 amino acids. Germline V CDR1 and CDR2: SGHTA, FQGNSA. The CDR3 here is CASSTIAGGADTQYF.

The rearrangement uses TRBV7-2 and TRBJ1-3; TCRdb outputs TRBD1, but without DNA this stays unchecked. CDR3 length equals 16 residues. Germline CDR1 reads SGHTA; CDR2 reads FQGNSA. The CDR3 region is CASSSTGGYYGNTIYF.

The chain employs TRBV5-5 and TRBJ2-3; TCRdb's D call, TRBD1, is unchecked because there is no DNA. Germline lookup yields CDR1 SGHKS and CDR2 YYEKEE (reference sequence). The CDR3 extends over 14 amino acids. CDR3: CASSLSGEVDTQYF. The full variable domain, with the rest looked up from reference TRBV5-5 and TRBJ2-3, is DAGVTQSPTHLIKTRGQQVTLRCSPISGHKSVSWYQQVLGQGPQFIFQYYEKEERGRGNFPDRFSARQFPNYSSELNVNALLLGDSALYLCASSLSGEVDTQYFGPGTRLTVL.

By frequency, this clonotype registers medium-sized (0.01 to 0.1%). The V gene is TRBV29-1, the J gene TRBJ2-5; TCRdb picks TRBD2, but there is no DNA to check that call. The germline gives CDR1 SQVTM, CDR2 ANQGSEA. The CDR3 covers 12 residues. This CDR3 reads CSVDSGTETQYF.

V gene TRBV29-1 combines with J gene TRBJ2-3; TCRdb indicates TRBD1, and absent DNA this call remains unverified. The length of the CDR3 is 17 residues. Germline V gene data show CDR1 as SQVTM and CDR2 as ANQGSEA. The CDR3 region is CSVDTPIGGRDTDTQYF.

This clonotype is classed as medium-sized by frequency. The rearrangement links TRBV3-1 to TRBJ2-1; checking the TCRdb D call of TRBD1 is not possible without DNA. Looked up from germline, CDR1 is LGHDT and CDR2 is YNNKEL (reference sequence). This CDR3 spans 17 amino acids. CDR3 in amino acids: CASSPETAGLAYNEQFF.

The chain links TRBV4-1 to TRBJ1-2; TCRdb selects TRBD1, and the lack of DNA leaves this call unchecked. CDR3 length equals 15 residues. Germline CDR1 reads MGHRA; CDR2 reads YSYEKL. CDR3 sequence reads: CASSQEDRGGYGYTF.

The rearrangement uses TRBV12-3 or TRBV12-4 and TRBJ1-1; TCRdb indicates TRBD1, and absent DNA this call remains unverified. The CDR3 is 14 residues long. CDR3 sequence: CASSPGQGATEAFF.

Considering frequency, this clonotype is medium-sized (0.01 to 0.1%). This chain uses TRBV5-1 with TRBJ2-5; no DNA is available, so the TRBD2 call from TCRdb remains unchecked. Germline CDR1 is SGHRS and CDR2 is YFSETQ. CDR3 size: 15 residues. This chain's CDR3 is CASSLVSGEQETQYF.

CDR3 sequence reads: CASMMGRSMNTEAFF. The V call is TRBV19, the J call TRBJ1-1; as DNA is missing, the TRBD1 call by TCRdb cannot be tested. Per germline, CDR1 LNHDA and CDR2 SQIVND (reference sequence). The CDR3 contains 15 residues.

This clonotype registers medium-sized by frequency. The chain joins TRBV25-1 to TRBJ2-2. The germline gives CDR1 MGHDK, CDR2 SYGVNS. The length of the CDR3 is 16 residues. CDR3 protein: CASSESDLLNTGELFF.

This sequence joins TRBV29-1 and TRBJ2-2; TCRdb picks TRBD2, but there is no DNA to check that call. CDR1 is SQVTM, CDR2 ANQGSEA, per germline. The CDR3 has 13 amino acids. CDR3 loop: CSVLGVDTGELFF.

The rearrangement joins TRBV5-1 to TRBJ1-1; TCRdb indicates TRBD1, and absent DNA this call remains unverified. CDR1 SGHRS and CDR2 YFSETQ come from the germline V gene. There are 14 residues in the CDR3. The CDR3 region is CASSLGQGLTEAFF.

The rearrangement joins TRBV29-1 to TRBJ2-1; no DNA is available, so the TRBD1 call from TCRdb remains unchecked. The germline V gene has CDR1 SQVTM and CDR2 ANQGSEA. CDR3 length: 13 amino acids. CDR3 in amino acids: CSFRQGLYNEQFF.

The CDR3 sequence: CASSQEGPYYTQYF. The gene calls are TRBV3-1 and TRBJ2-3; the D call of TRBD2 rests on TCRdb alone, since no DNA is present to check it. The CDR3 is 14 amino acids. Germline V CDR1 and CDR2: LGHDT, YNNKEL (reference sequence).

The rearrangement uses TRBV4-1 and TRBJ1-2; TCRdb's D call, TRBD1, is unchecked because there is no DNA. Germline values: CDR1 MGHRA, CDR2 YSYEKL. This CDR3 has 19 amino acids. CDR3 sequence reads: CASSQEPPGQGAQNYGYTF.

In terms of frequency, this clonotype is medium-sized. The V call is TRBV14, the J call TRBJ2-1; TCRdb's D call, TRBD2, is unchecked because there is no DNA. This CDR3 contains 14 residues. In germline, CDR1 is SGHDN, CDR2 FVKESK. The CDR3 reads CASSQESGYNEQFF. Variable domain in full (rest from reference TRBV14 and TRBJ2-1): EAGVTQFPSHSVIEKGQTVTLRCDPISGHDNLYWYRRVMGKEIKFLLHFVKESKQDESGMPNNRFLAERTGGTYSTLKVQPAELEDSGVYFCASSQESGYNEQFFGPGTRLTVL.

This clonotype shows up as medium-sized by frequency. This rearrangement joins TRBV7-3 to TRBJ1-2. There are 15 residues in the CDR3. Per germline, CDR1 SGHTA and CDR2 FQGTGA. Here the CDR3 reads CASSLAHGTSYGYTF.

This clonotype counts as medium-sized (0.01 to 0.1%) by frequency. The chain joins TRBV7-8 to TRBJ2-2; TCRdb names TRBD1, which stays unverified in the absence of DNA. Looked up from germline, CDR1 is SGHVS and CDR2 is FQNEAQ. This CDR3 is built from 16 residues. CDR3 in amino acids: CASSLGHPGPTGELFF.

The chain has TRBV27 and TRBJ1-5; the D call from TCRdb, TRBD1, cannot be confirmed without DNA. The CDR3 has 14 amino acids. Germline V lookup: CDR1 MNHEY, CDR2 SMNVEV (reference sequence). Here the CDR3 reads CASSPRGSNQPQHF.

V is TRBV9 and J is TRBJ1-6. The CDR3 spans 15 residues. CDR1 is SGDLS and CDR2 is YYNGEE in the germline V gene. The CDR3 sequence is CASSVGGTFNSPLHF.

V is TRBV20-1 and J is TRBJ2-1; no DNA is available, so the TRBD2 call from TCRdb remains unchecked. The length of the CDR3 is 14 residues. Looked up from germline, CDR1 is DFQATT and CDR2 is SNEGSKA (reference sequence). The CDR3 reads CSAPGLVSIDEQFF.

By frequency, this clonotype is medium-sized. The J gene is TRBJ2-1, the V gene TRBV19. The germline V gene encodes CDR1 LNHDA and CDR2 SQIVND (reference sequence). This CDR3 comprises 13 residues. The CDR3 spells CASSIDLSDEQFF.

Considering frequency, this clonotype is medium-sized. V gene TRBV19 combines with J gene TRBJ1-6; the D gene TCRdb calls, TRBD1, cannot be checked with no DNA. This CDR3 comprises 13 residues. Germline assignment: CDR1 LNHDA and CDR2 SQIVND (reference sequence). Here the CDR3 reads CASSDRIYSPLHF.

V usage is TRBV28 and J usage is TRBJ2-1; with no DNA, the TCRdb D assignment of TRBD2 cannot be verified. In germline, CDR1 is MDHEN, CDR2 SYDVKM. This CDR3 is built from 13 residues. This chain's CDR3 is CASSWSGSDEQFF.

This clonotype is medium-sized (0.01 to 0.1%) by frequency. The chain uses TRBV6-2 or TRBV6-3 and TRBJ1-1; the D gene TCRdb calls, TRBD1, cannot be checked with no DNA. This CDR3 comprises 16 residues. Per the germline V gene, CDR1 is MNHEY and CDR2 is SVGEGT. The CDR3 spells CASSPDIGSLNTEAFF.

The chain joins TRBV9 to TRBJ2-1; TCRdb gives TRBD2 as the D gene, but with no DNA this cannot be confirmed. The CDR3 loop spans 17 amino acids. The V gene's germline CDR1 is SGDLS and CDR2 YYNGEE. CDR3 residues: CASSVSGTSGTYNEQFF.